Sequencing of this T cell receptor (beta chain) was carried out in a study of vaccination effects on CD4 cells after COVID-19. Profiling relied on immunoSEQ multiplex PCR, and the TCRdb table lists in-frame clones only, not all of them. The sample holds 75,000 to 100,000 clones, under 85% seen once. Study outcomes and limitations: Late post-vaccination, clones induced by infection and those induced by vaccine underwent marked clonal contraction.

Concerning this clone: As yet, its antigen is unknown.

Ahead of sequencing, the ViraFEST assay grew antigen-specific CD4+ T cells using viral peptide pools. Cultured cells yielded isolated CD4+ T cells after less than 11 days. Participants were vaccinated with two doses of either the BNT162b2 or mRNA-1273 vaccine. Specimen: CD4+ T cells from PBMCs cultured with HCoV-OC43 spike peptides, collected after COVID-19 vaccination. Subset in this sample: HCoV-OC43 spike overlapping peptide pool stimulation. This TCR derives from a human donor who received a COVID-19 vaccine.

CDR3 bases: TGTGCCAGCAGTTTAGGTGGAGAGGTGGGGCAGCCCCAGCATTTT. It codes for CASSLGGEVGQPQHF. The V call is TRBV28, the J call TRBJ1-5; D is unclear. The CDR3 length is 15 residues. V was cut by 2 bases and J by 7 bases, with 15 bases left in between. Per the germline V gene, CDR1 is MDHEN and CDR2 is SYDVKM.